These 25 T cell receptor beta chains originate from one sample sequenced in a study of post-analysis software for immune sequencing data. Unique molecular identifiers were built into the TCR beta cDNA libraries. TCRdb passed the PCR reads through MiXCR, listing each CDR3 protein once. The table lists 400,000 to 500,000 distinct CDR3 sequences, 39% of them singletons. These receptors' targets are unknown. Points from the study as a whole: Controls had lower frequencies than patients of roughly five TRBV segments, which included TRBV5-6, TRBV5-1 and TRBV20-1.

Input material: blood. The receptors originated from a girl aged 2-15 years with multiple sclerosis.

This clonotype was detected a few times. This chain links TRBV29-1 with TRBJ2-5; D call uncertain. Germline V lookup: CDR1 SQVTM, CDR2 ANQGSEA. There are 13 residues in the CDR3. Trimming cost V 2 bases and J 4 bases, with 11 bases left between them. The CDR3 is CSVERVTAETQYF. As DNA, the CDR3 is TGCAGCGTTGAAAGGGTCACGGCAGAGACCCAGTACTTC.

In its sample, this clonotype was seen a few times. The chain combines TRBV6-5 with TRBJ1-2; D perhaps matches TRBD1 (6 bases). This CDR3 has 16 amino acids. Deletions cut 6 bases from V and 2 bases from J, with 19 bases between. From germline, CDR1 is MNHEY and CDR2 SVGAGI. The CDR3 reads CASRRNTRDKNYGYTF. In DNA form, the CDR3 reads TGTGCCAGCAGACGGAACACCCGGGACAAGAACTATGGCTACACCTTC.

The chain carries TRBV6-6 and TRBJ1-4; D may be TRBD1 (6 bases). There are 17 residues in the CDR3. With 0 bases removed from V and 8 bases from J, the gap between germline ends came to 19 bases. The germline V gene encodes CDR1 MNHNY and CDR2 SVGAGI (reference sequence). CDR3 DNA sequence: TGTGCCAGCAGTTACTCGCGGGGGTTAGGGGGAGACGAAAAACTGTTTTTT. This sequence encodes CASSYSRGLGGDEKLFF.

The sample holds many counts of this clonotype. The V gene is TRBV7-2, the J gene TRBJ1-1; D gene uncertain. The CDR3 has 13 residues. Trimming shortened V by 3 bases and J by 2 bases, and 7 bases separated the two germline ends. CDR1 is SGHTA and CDR2 is FQGNSA in the germline V gene. CDR3 in amino acids: CASSFAGNTEAFF. The CDR3 bases are TGTGCCAGCAGCTTTGCCGGAAACACTGAAGCTTTCTTT.

The chain couples TRBV12-3 or TRBV12-4 to TRBJ1-5; 10 bases match TRBD1. Unmatched junction bases numbered 7, after V lost 7 bases and J lost 7 bases. The CDR3 loop spans 14 amino acids. CDR3 DNA sequence: TGTGCCAGCACCGCCTGGACAGGGGGACAGCCCCAGCATTTT. Residues: CASTAWTGGQPQHF.

The rearrangement joins TRBV5-1 to TRBJ2-5, with D possibly matching TRBD2 (5 bases). Germline-derived CDR1 and CDR2 are SGHRS and YFSETQ. V lost 4 bases and J 3 bases, leaving 16 bases between the germline ends. CDR3 length: 15 residues. CDR3 residues: CASSRVGEIKETQYF. The CDR3 DNA reads TGCGCCAGCAGCCGCGTGGGAGAAATCAAAGAGACCCAGTACTTC.

The chain uses TRBV15 and TRBJ2-5; D remains ambiguous. The ends were cut back, 0 bases at V and 1 base at J, with 15 bases in the middle. Per germline, CDR1 LNHNV and CDR2 YYDKDF (reference sequence). The CDR3 totals 17 residues. CDR3 sequence: CATSRDHGWGSQETQYF. The CDR3 bases are TGTGCCACCAGCAGAGATCACGGTTGGGGTAGCCAAGAGACCCAGTACTTC.

CDR3 protein: CASSIDSAEAFF. Written as DNA, the CDR3 is TGTGCCAGTTCAATCGACAGCGCTGAAGCTTTCTTT. V and J are TRBV2 and TRBJ1-1, with D possibly being TRBD1 (5 bases). In germline, CDR1 is SNHLY, CDR2 FYNNEI. The ends were cut back, 9 bases at V and 6 bases at J, with 14 bases in the middle. This CDR3 region has 12 residues. The entire variable domain, with the rest obtained from reference TRBV2 and TRBJ1-1, is as follows: EPEVTQTPSHQVTQMGQEVILRCVPISNHLYFYWYRQILGQKVEFLVSFYNNEISEKSEIFDDQFSVERPDGSNFTLKIRSTKLEDSAMYFCASSIDSAEAFFGQGTRLTVV.

This clonotype was seen more than once but under ten times. This chain uses TRBV25-1 with TRBJ1-1, with D possibly being TRBD1 (6 bases). CDR3 length: 15 residues. In germline, CDR1 is MGHDK, CDR2 SYGVNS. Trimming left V 4 bases short and J 6 bases short, with 18 bases between. The CDR3, as DNA: TGTGCCAGCAGTGTTCGGGACAAGTTAGCTCCTGAAGCTTTCTTT. Translated: CASSVRDKLAPEAFF.

The V call is TRBV28, the J call TRBJ2-7; D possibly corresponds to TRBD2 (5 bases). The V end was cut by 3 bases, the J end by 5 bases, with 20 bases between. The germline gives CDR1 MDHEN, CDR2 SYDVKM. The CDR3 is 16 residues long. The CDR3, as DNA: TGTGCCAGCAGTTTCCCCATCGGACTGGGCAGAAACGAGCAGTACTTC. Amino acids: CASSFPIGLGRNEQYF. The complete variable domain, with remaining parts taken from reference TRBV28 and TRBJ2-7, reads DVKVTQSSRYLVKRTGEKVFLECVQDMDHENMFWYRQDPGLGLRLIYFSYDVKMKEKGDIPEGYSVSREKKERFSLILESASTNQTSMYLCASSFPIGLGRNEQYFGPGTRLTVT.

The chain joins TRBV7-3 to TRBJ2-1; 9 bases line up with TRBD2. J lost 5 bases, V lost 5 bases, and 13 bases had no gene match. Germline V gene sequence: CDR1 SGHTA, CDR2 FQGTGA. The CDR3 loop spans 17 amino acids. The CDR3 region has the DNA TGTGCCAGCAGCCCGGGAGGTAGCGGGAGTCTGAACAATGAGCAGTTCTTC. It yields the protein CASSPGGSGSLNNEQFF.

The chain carries TRBV2 and TRBJ2-1; unclear D gene. Gene TRBJ2-7 matches the end of the DNA better, so the J call may be wrong. The CDR3 is 13 residues long. Per germline, CDR1 SNHLY and CDR2 FYNNEI. Written as DNA, the CDR3 is TGTGCCAGCAGCGATGACTGGCTCTCCGAGCAGTACTTC. Protein sequence: CASSDDWLSEQYF.

This clonotype occurred many times. The chain links TRBV7-2 to TRBJ2-3, with D possibly matching TRBD1 (6 bases). Germline-derived CDR1 and CDR2 are SGHTA and FQGNSA. The ends were cut back, 6 bases at V and 3 bases at J, with 10 bases in the middle. CDR3 length: 13 amino acids. CDR3 coding DNA: TGTGCCAGCAGTTCAGGGGCTACAGATACGCAGTATTTT. Its protein product is CASSSGATDTQYF. Drawing the rest from reference TRBV7-2 and TRBJ2-3, the complete variable domain is GAGVSQSPSNKVTEKGKDVELRCDPISGHTALYWYRQSLGQGLEFLIYFQGNSAPDKSGLPSDRFSAERTGGSVSTLTIQRTQQEDSAVYLCASSSGATDTQYFGPGTRLTVL.

The chain links TRBV5-1 to TRBJ2-2; 7 bases agree with TRBD1. The V gene end was trimmed by 4 bases and the J gene end by 4 bases; junction bases not matched to a gene: 4. The CDR3 is 14 residues long. Per the germline V gene, CDR1 is SGHRS and CDR2 is YFSETQ. CDR3 sequence (DNA): TGCGCCAGCAGCCTCGGACAGGTCACCGGGGAGCTGTTTTTT. Protein: CASSLGQVTGELFF.

This chain connects TRBV10-3 to TRBJ2-3; 8 bases fit TRBD2. There are 14 residues in the CDR3. Germline-derived CDR1 and CDR2 are ENHRY and SYGVKD. Trimming cost V 4 bases and J 5 bases; bases outside gene matches: 5. DNA for the CDR3: TGTGCCATCAGTGCCAGCGGGAGTCTAGATACGCAGTATTTT. This codes for CAISASGSLDTQYF.

The chain recombines TRBV12-3 or TRBV12-4 with TRBJ2-3; D is ambiguous. This CDR3 contains 15 residues. V gave up 4 bases and J gave up 1 base, with 12 bases separating them. CDR3 in amino acids: CASSSHQLRTDTQYF. In DNA form, the CDR3 reads TGTGCCAGCAGTTCTCACCAGCTGCGCACAGATACGCAGTATTTT.

This clonotype was observed a few times. V gene TRBV20-1 combines with J gene TRBJ2-1, with 9 bases identical to TRBD2. The V gene end was trimmed by 2 bases and the J gene end by 8 bases; junction bases not matched to a gene: 10. The CDR3 is made up of 15 amino acids. CDR1 and CDR2 from the germline V gene are DFQATT and SNEGSKA (reference sequence). The CDR3 nucleotides read TGCAGTGCTAGATCTTGGGCGGGGGGGCCGTATGAGCAGTTCTTC. Translating gives CSARSWAGGPYEQFF.

This clonotype showed up just once. The junction does not match germline at one end; this may be a read error. The V gene is TRBV29-1, the J gene TRBJ2-2; D tentatively fits TRBD1 or TRBD2 (6 bases each). The germline V gene has CDR1 SQVTM and CDR2 ANQGSEA. The CDR3 extends over 11 amino acids. In DNA, the CDR3 is TGCAGCGGGAGGGGGTCCGGGGAGCGGTTTTTT. It codes for CSGRGSGERFF.

CDR3 DNA: TGTGCCAGCAGCTTGGCCGGGGTTGCCTCTGGGGCCAACGTCCTGACTTTC. Translated, it gives CASSLAGVASGANVLTF. V gene TRBV5-5 combines with J gene TRBJ2-6, with D tentatively TRBD2 (5 bases). The CDR3 totals 17 residues. V was cut by 0 bases and J by 0 bases, with 10 bases left in between. Germline V gives CDR1 SGHKS, CDR2 YYEKEE (reference sequence).

The rearrangement joins TRBV4-1 to TRBJ2-5, with TRBD1 identical over 11 bases. Germline V gene sequence: CDR1 MGHRA, CDR2 YSYEKL. This CDR3 spans 16 amino acids. V lost 7 bases, J lost 4 bases, and 11 bases stayed unmatched. Here the CDR3 reads CASNHTSGTGGETQYF. The CDR3 DNA reads as TGCGCCAGCAACCATACTTCCGGGACAGGGGGAGAGACCCAGTACTTC.

The V call is TRBV9, the J call TRBJ1-2, with D perhaps matching TRBD1 (5 bases). The CDR3 covers 19 residues. CDR1 is SGDLS, CDR2 YYNGEE, per germline. Trimming removed 3 bases at V and 0 bases at J, with 24 bases between. The CDR3 DNA sequence: TGTGCCAGCAGCGGAGGTTTTTGGGCGGGGGACCCTTCTAACTATGGCTACACCTTC. This sequence encodes CASSGGFWAGDPSNYGYTF.

This clonotype was detected once. The rearrangement uses TRBV18 and TRBJ1-1; TRBD1 matches 7 bases. CDR3 length equals 18 residues. Trimming took 3 bases from V and 2 from J; bases not matched to a gene: 15. Germline V lookup: CDR1 KGHSH, CDR2 LQKENI. The CDR3 sequence is CASSPERQGVGHNTEAFF. CDR3 DNA: TGTGCCAGCTCACCCGAACGACAGGGCGTTGGTCACAACACTGAAGCTTTCTTT.

This clonotype has just a few counts. The genes are TRBV7-9 and TRBJ1-1, with 8 bases lining up with TRBD1. Germline lookup yields CDR1 SEHNR and CDR2 FQNEAQ (reference sequence). The CDR3 is made up of 15 amino acids. J gave up 1 base and V 6 bases, and 7 bases lay outside the gene matches. In nucleotides, the CDR3 is TGTGCCAGCAGACCCGGGACAGGCGGGAACACTGAAGCTTTCTTT. Its protein product is CASRPGTGGNTEAFF.

The sample holds many counts of this clonotype. J is TRBJ2-7 and V is TRBV29-1; D is perhaps TRBD2 (5 bases). Germline CDR1 is SQVTM and CDR2 is ANQGSEA. The ends were cut back, 8 bases at V and 1 base at J, with 15 bases in the middle. The CDR3 totals 13 residues. This CDR3 is CSISGGRSYEQYF. The CDR3 nucleotides read TGCAGCATATCAGGAGGCAGGTCCTACGAGCAGTACTTC.

This clonotype has only a few counts. The J gene is TRBJ1-2, the V gene TRBV14; D is unresolved. The germline V and J ends were trimmed by 1 base and 2 bases, with 11 bases remaining between them. Germline-derived CDR1 and CDR2 are SGHDN and FVKESK. The CDR3 covers 15 residues. The CDR3 bases are TGTGCCAGCAGCCAAGCTTGGAACGCGAACTATGGCTACACCTTC. This codes for CASSQAWNANYGYTF.